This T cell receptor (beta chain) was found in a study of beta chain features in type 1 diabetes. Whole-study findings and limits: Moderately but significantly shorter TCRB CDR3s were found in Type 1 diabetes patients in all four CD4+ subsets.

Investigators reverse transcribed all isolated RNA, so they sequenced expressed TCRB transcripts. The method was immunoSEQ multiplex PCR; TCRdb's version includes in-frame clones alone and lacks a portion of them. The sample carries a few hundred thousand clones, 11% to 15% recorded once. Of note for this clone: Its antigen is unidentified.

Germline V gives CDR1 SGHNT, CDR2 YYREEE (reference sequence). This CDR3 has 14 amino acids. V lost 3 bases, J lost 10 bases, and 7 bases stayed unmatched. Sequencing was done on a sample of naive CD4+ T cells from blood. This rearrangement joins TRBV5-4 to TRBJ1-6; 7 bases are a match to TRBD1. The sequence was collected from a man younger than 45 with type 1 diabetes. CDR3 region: CASSSDRAGSPLHF. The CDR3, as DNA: TGTGCCAGCAGCTCAGACAGGGCCGGCTCACCCCTCCACTTT.